Listed below are T cell receptor beta chains from one sample, sequenced in a study of response to subunit inactivated influenza vaccine. In TCRdb, the RT-PCR reads were re-called with MiXCR into one record per CDR3 protein. The profile covers 200,000 to 300,000 distinct CDR3 sequences, with approximately 12% appearing a single time and over 6.5% taken by the ten largest. Sequences were derived from non-naive T cells sorted from PBMCs, sampled roughly 2 weeks before vaccination. The receptors derive from a man aged 50-60 years who received an inactivated influenza vaccine. Each CDR3 is given with its conserved first and last residue. The D gene is left open where the match is weak.

d_call,v_call,j_call,cdr3_aa
TRBD2,TRBV6-5,TRBJ2-1,CASSYGGGYNEQFF
TRBD1,TRBV5-5,TRBJ2-7,CASSTPGTGSYEQYF
TRBD1,TRBV5-1,TRBJ1-1,CASSSGGSLVNTEAFF
TRBD2,TRBV20-1,TRBJ2-1,CSARLAGGEQFF
.,TRBV21-1,TRBJ2-1,CASSKNSGTSGDDEQFF
TRBD1,TRBV20-1,TRBJ1-4,CSATPRTGEGEKLFF
.,TRBV6-2/TRBV6-3,TRBJ2-2,CASRPYTGELFF
.,TRBV15,TRBJ2-7,CATSRETGVYEQYF
.,TRBV12-3/TRBV12-4,TRBJ2-1,CASSLATGNEQFF
.,TRBV11-2,TRBJ1-6,CASSPRTGNSPLHF
TRBD1,TRBV18,TRBJ2-1,CASSTRQGDEQFF
TRBD2,TRBV3-1,TRBJ2-1,CASSETSGGANEQFF
.,TRBV12-5,TRBJ1-5,CASGPHRVADQPQHF
.,TRBV2,TRBJ1-1,CASSHDPNTEAFF
TRBD2,TRBV5-1,TRBJ2-1,CASSTSGGGDEQFF
.,TRBV28,TRBJ1-2,CASSLSRNYGYTF
TRBD2,TRBV4-3,TRBJ2-7,CASSQDPGTKQYF
.,TRBV28,TRBJ2-2,CASSLLQYTGELFF
.,TRBV6-1,TRBJ2-3,CASSVRDRDHTQYF
.,TRBV5-1,TRBJ2-5,CASSFGTPRETQYF
TRBD1,TRBV20-1,TRBJ1-3,CSAVGGTANMSPGNTIYF
.,TRBV6-5,TRBJ2-3,CASSSYYSTDTQYF
.,TRBV20-1,TRBJ1-2,CSARDVSAGSEGYTF
TRBD1,TRBV4-1,TRBJ1-1,CASSPPDRGNTEAFF
.,TRBV7-8,TRBJ2-2,CASSLMGRPSGTGELFF
TRBD2,TRBV10-1,TRBJ2-1,CASSGLAGGVGEQFF
TRBD1,TRBV15,TRBJ2-1,CATSRGGQGYNEQFF
.,TRBV4-3,TRBJ2-4,CASSQEVRAKNIQYF
.,TRBV5-5,TRBJ2-1,CASSYPGTRTYNEQFF
.,TRBV11-1,TRBJ2-1,CASSIGLEQFF
.,TRBV20-1,TRBJ2-1,CRVKKDRDEQFF
.,TRBV28,TRBJ2-4,CASSYSGLYLAKNIQYF
.,TRBV29-1,TRBJ2-1,CSGYRTNTYNEQFF
.,TRBV4-2,TRBJ2-1,CASSQDLGRGASNEQFF
.,TRBV7-2,TRBJ1-2,CASSLVGYGYTF
.,TRBV29-1,TRBJ2-7,CSVRNTYEQYF
.,TRBV6-1,TRBJ2-1,CASSSPPHYNEQFF